This T cell receptor (beta chain) was sequenced in a study of Graves' ophthalmopathy and Graves' hyperthyroidism. Study-level results: A majority of expanded thyroid clonotypes exceeding 0.001 frequency were likewise present in blood. Ophthalmopathy and stable hyperthyroidism were discriminated by a 13-signature model, with about 91% sensitivity and 81.08% specificity.

Details on this clonotype: As yet, its antigen is unknown. Its ends do not fully match the called genes, so a read error is possible.

The CDR3 contains 13 residues. The germline V gene has CDR1 ENHRY and CDR2 SYGVKD. RNA transcripts provided the template for amplifying TCR beta CDR3 regions. Second-round multiplex PCR came after a first-round RT-PCR that employed HTBI primers. TCRdb called the multiplex PCR reads again in MiXCR, with one record for every CDR3 protein. The sample consists of about 500,000 distinct CDR3 sequences, approximately 15% of them appearing once. Pregnancy or lactation, uncontrolled infections and other autoimmune diseases were grounds for excluding patients. The rearrangement links TRBV10-3 to TRBJ1-1; D not resolved. The sample consisted of blood. The TCR comes from a woman aged 30 to 39 with Graves' ophthalmopathy. CDR3 residues: CAISRIANTDAFF. CDR3 nucleotide sequence: TGTGCCATCAGCCGGATAGCGAACACTGATGCTTTCTTT.